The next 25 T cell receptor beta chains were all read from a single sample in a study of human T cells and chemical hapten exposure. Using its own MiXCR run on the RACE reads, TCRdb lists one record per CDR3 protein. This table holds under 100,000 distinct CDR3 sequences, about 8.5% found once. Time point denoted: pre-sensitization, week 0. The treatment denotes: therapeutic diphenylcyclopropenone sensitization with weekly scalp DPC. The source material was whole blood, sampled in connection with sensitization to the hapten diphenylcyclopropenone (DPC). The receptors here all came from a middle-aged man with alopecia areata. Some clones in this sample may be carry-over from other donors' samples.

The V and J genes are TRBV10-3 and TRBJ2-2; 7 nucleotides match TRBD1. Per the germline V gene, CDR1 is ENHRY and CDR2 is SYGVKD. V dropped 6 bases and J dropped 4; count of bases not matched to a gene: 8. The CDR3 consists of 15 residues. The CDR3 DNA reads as TGTGCCATCAGGGGACAGACACGAGTCACCGGGGAGCTGTTTTTT. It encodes CAIRGQTRVTGELFF.

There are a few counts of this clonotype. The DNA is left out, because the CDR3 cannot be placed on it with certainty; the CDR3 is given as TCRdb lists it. The CDR3 loop reads CASSFGAGAGGNTEAFF. This chain connects TRBV7-8 to TRBJ1-1; no check of the table's D call, TRBD1, against the DNA was made. The CDR3 comprises 17 residues, both ends counted. CDR1 SGHVS and CDR2 FQNEAQ come from the germline V gene.

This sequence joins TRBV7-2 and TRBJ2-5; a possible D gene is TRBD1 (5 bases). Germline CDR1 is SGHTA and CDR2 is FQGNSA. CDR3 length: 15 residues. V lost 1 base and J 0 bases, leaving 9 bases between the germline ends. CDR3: CASSLGGQYQETQYF. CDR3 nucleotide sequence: TGTGCCAGCAGCTTAGGGGGCCAATACCAAGAGACCCAGTACTTC.

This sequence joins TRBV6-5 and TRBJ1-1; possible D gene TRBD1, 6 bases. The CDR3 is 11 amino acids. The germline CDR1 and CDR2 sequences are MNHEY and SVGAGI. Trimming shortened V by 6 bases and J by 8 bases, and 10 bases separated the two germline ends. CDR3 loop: CASRGGLEAFF. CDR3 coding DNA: TGTGCCAGCAGGGGGGGGCTCGAAGCTTTCTTT.

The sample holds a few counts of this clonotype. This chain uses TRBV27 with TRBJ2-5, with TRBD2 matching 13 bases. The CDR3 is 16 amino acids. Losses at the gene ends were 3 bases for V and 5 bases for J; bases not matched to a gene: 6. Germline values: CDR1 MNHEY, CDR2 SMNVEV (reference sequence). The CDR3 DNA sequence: TGTGCCAGCAGTTTCCGGACTAGCGGGAGAGGGGAGACCCAGTACTTC. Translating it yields CASSFRTSGRGETQYF.

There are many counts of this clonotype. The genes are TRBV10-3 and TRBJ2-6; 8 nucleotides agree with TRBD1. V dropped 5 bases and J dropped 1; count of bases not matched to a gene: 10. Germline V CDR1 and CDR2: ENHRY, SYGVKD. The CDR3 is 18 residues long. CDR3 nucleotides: TGTGCCATCAGTTTATTGGGACAGGAGATATCTGGGGCCAACGTCCTGACTTTC. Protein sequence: CAISLLGQEISGANVLTF.

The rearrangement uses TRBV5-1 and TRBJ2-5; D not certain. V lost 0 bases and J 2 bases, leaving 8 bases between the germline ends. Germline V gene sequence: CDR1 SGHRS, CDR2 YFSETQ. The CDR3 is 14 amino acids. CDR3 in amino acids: CASSLGRSQETQYF. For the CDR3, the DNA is TGCGCCAGCAGCTTGGGAAGGAGTCAAGAGACCCAGTACTTC.

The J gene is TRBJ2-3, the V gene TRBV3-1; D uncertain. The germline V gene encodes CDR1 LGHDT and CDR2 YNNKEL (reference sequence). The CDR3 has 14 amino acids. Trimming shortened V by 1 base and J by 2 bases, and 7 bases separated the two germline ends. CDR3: CASSQGADTDTQYF. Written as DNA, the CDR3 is TGTGCCAGCAGCCAAGGGGCGGACACAGATACGCAGTATTTT.

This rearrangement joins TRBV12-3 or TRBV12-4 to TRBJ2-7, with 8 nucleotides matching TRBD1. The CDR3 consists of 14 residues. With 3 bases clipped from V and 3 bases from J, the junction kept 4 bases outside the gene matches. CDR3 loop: CASSFSGQGYEQYV. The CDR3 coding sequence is TGTGCCAGCAGTTTCAGCGGACAGGGCTACGAGCAGTACGTC.

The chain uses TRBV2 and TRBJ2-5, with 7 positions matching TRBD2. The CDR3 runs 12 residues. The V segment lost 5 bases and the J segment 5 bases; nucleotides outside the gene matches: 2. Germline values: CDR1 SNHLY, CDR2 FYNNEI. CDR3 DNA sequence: TGTGCCAGCAGTCCGGGGGGTGAGACCCAGTACTTC. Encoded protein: CASSPGGETQYF. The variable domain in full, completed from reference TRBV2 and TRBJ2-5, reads EPEVTQTPSHQVTQMGQEVILRCVPISNHLYFYWYRQILGQKVEFLVSFYNNEISEKSEIFDDQFSVERPDGSNFTLKIRSTKLEDSAMYFCASSPGGETQYFGPGTRLLVL.

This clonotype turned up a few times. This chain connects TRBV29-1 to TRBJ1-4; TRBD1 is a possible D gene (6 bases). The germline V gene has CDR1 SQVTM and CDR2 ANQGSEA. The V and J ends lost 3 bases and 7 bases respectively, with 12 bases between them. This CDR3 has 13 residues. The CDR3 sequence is CSVDHGGSEKLFF. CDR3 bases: TGCAGCGTTGACCACGGGGGCAGTGAAAAACTGTTTTTT.

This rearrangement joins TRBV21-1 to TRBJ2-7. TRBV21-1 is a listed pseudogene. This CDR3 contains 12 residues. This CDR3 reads CASSKGPYEQYV. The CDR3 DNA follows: TGTGCCAGCAGCAAAGGGCCCTACGAGCAGTACGTC.

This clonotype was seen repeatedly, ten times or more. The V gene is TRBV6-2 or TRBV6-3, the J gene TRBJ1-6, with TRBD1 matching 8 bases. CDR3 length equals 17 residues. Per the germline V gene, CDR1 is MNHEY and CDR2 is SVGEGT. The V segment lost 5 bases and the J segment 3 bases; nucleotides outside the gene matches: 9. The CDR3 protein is CASSHAGTGSYNSPLHF. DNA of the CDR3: TGTGCCAGCAGTCACGCGGGGACAGGCAGCTATAATTCACCCCTCCACTTT.

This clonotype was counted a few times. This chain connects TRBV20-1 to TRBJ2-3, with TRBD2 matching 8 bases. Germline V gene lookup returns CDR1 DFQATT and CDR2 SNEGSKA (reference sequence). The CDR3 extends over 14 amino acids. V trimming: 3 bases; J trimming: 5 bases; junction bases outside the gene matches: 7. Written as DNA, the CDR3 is TGCAGTGCTAGTCCTGCGGGAGGTTTAGATACGCAGTATTTT. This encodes CSASPAGGLDTQYF.

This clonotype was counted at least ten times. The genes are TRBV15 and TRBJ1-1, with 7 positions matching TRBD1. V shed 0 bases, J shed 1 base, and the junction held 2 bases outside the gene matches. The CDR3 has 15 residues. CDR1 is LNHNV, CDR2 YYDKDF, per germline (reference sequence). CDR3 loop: CATSREGDRNTEAFF. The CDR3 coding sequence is TGTGCCACCAGCAGAGAGGGGGACAGGAACACTGAAGCTTTCTTT.

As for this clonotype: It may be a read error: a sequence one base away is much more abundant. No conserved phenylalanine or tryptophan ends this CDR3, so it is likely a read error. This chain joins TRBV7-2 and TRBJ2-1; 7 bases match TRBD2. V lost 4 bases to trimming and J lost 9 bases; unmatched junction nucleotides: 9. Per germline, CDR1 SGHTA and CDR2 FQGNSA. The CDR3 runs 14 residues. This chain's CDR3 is CASSSPPGTTEQFS. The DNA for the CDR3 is TGTGCCAGCAGCTCGCCCCCAGGGACTACTGAGCAGTTCTCC.

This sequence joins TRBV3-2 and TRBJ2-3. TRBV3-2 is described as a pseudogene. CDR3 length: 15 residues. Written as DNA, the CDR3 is TGTGCCAGCAGCCAAGATCGGCATAGCACAGATACGCAGTATTTT. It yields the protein CASSQDRHSTDTQYF.

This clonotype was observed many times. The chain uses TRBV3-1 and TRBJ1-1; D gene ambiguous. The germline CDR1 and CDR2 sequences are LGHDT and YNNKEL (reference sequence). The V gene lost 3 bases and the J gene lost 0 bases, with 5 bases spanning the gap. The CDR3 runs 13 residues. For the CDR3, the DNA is TGTGCCAGCAGCCACGCCATGAACACTGAAGCTTTCTTT. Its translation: CASSHAMNTEAFF.

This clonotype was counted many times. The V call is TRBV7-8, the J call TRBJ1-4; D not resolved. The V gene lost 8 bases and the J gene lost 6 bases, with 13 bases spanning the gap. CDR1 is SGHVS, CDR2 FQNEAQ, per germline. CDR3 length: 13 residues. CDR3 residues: CASGPWLDEKLFF. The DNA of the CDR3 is TGTGCCAGCGGACCTTGGTTGGATGAAAAACTGTTTTTT.

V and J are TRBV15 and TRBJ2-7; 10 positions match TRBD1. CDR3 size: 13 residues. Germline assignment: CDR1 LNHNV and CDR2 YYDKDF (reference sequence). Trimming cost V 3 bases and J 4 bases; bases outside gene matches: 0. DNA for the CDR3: TGTGCCACCAGCAGGGACAGGGGGTACGAGCAGTACGTC. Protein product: CATSRDRGYEQYV.

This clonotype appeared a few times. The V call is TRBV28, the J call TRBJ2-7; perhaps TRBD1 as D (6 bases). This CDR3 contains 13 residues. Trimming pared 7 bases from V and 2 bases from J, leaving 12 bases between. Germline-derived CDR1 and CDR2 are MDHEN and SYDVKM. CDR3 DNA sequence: TGTGCCAGCACCGTAGGACAGACCTACGAGCAGTACTTC. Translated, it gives CASTVGQTYEQYF.

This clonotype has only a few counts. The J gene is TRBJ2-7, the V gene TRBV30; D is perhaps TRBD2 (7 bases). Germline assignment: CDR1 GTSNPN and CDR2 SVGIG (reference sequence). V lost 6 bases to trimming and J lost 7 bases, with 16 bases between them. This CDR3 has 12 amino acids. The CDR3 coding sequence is TGTGCCTGCCCGGGGGGCCCCAGAGAGCAGTACTTC. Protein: CACPGGPREQYF.

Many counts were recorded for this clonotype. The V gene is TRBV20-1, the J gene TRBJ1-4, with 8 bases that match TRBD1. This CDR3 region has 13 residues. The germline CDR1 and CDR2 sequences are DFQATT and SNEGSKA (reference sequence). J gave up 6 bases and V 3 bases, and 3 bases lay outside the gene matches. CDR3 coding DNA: TGCAGTGCTAGTTCGACAGGGGATGAAAAACTGTTTTTT. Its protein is CSASSTGDEKLFF.

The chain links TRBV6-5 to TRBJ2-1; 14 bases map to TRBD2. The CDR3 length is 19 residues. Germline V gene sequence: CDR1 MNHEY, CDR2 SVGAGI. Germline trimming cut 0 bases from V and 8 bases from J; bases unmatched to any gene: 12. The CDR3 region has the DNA TGTGCCAGCAGTTACTCGACCCAATTTAGGGGACTAGCGGGAGATGAGCAGTTCTTC. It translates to CASSYSTQFRGLAGDEQFF.

Here the CDR3 reads CSARDPAYEQYF. For the CDR3, the DNA is TGCAGTGCTAGAGATCCGGCCTACGAGCAGTACTTC. The chain has TRBV20-1 and TRBJ2-7; D is undetermined. The V end was cut by 0 bases, the J end by 2 bases, with 5 bases between. The germline CDR1 and CDR2 sequences are DFQATT and SNEGSKA (reference sequence). CDR3 size: 12 residues.